This T cell receptor (beta chain) was captured in a study of blood T cell repertoires in COVID-19. Study overall: Acute and convalescent COVID-19 specimens originated in the United States, Italy and Spain.

The assay was immunoSEQ multiplex PCR, and TCRdb's table has in-frame clones only and misses some. Of about 150,000 clones listed, about four fifths are singletons. The CDR3 loop spans 14 amino acids. CDR1 is LGHNA and CDR2 is YNFKEQ in the germline V gene. The V end was cut by 4 bases, the J end by 8 bases, with 12 bases between. This chain connects TRBV4-2 to TRBJ1-6; a possible D gene is TRBD1 (5 bases). This receptor was taken from a woman of 80 years or more with acute or convalescent COVID-19. The specimen sequenced was peripheral blood. Here the CDR3 DNA reads TGTGCCAGCAGCCCCCAGACAGAGCATTCACCCCTCCACTTT. Translated, it gives CASSPQTEHSPLHF.